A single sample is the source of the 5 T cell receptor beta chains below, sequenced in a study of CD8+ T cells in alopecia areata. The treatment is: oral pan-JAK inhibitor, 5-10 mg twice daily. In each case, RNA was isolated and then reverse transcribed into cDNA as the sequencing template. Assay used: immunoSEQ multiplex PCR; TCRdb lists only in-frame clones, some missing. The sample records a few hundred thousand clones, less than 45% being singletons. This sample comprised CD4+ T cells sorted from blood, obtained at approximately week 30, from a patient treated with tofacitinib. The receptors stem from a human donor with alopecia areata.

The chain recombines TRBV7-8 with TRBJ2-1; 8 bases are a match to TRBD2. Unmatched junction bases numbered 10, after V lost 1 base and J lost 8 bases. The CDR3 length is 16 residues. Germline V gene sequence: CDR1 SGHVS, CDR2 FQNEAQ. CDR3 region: CASSLVRREAWDEQFF. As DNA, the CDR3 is TGTGCCAGCAGCTTAGTACGGCGGGAGGCTTGGGATGAGCAGTTCTTC.

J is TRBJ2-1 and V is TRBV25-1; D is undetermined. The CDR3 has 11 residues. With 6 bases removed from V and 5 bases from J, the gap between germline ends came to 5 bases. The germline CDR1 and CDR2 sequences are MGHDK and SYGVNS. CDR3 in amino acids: CASRRHNEQFF. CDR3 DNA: TGTGCCAGCAGACGTCACAATGAGCAGTTCTTC.

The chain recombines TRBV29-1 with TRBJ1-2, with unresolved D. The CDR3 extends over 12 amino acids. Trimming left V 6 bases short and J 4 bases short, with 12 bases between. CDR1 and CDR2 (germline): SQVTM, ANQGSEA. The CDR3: CSVEHGPYGYTF. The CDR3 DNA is TGCAGCGTCGAGCACGGGCCCTATGGCTACACCTTC. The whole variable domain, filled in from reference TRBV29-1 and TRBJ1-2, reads SAVISQKPSRDICQRGTSLTIQCQVDSQVTMMFWYRQQPGQSLTLIATANQGSEATYESGFVIDKFPISRPNLTFSTLTVSNMSPEDSSIYLCSVEHGPYGYTFGSGTRLTVV.

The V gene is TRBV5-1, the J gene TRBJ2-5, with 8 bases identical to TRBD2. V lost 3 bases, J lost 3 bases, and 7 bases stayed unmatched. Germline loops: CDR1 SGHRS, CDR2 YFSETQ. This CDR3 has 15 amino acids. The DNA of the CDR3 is TGCGCCAGCAGCTCCTTACTAGCGGACAAAGAGACCCAGTACTTC. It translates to CASSSLLADKETQYF.

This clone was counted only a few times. In DNA, the CDR3 is TGTGCCAGCAGCCCGACAGGGTATGGCTACACCTTC. It yields the protein CASSPTGYGYTF. The chain joins TRBV14 to TRBJ1-2, with 7 nucleotides matching TRBD1. CDR1 and CDR2 (germline): SGHDN, FVKESK. Unmatched junction bases numbered 1, after V lost 4 bases and J lost 5 bases. CDR3 length equals 12 residues.